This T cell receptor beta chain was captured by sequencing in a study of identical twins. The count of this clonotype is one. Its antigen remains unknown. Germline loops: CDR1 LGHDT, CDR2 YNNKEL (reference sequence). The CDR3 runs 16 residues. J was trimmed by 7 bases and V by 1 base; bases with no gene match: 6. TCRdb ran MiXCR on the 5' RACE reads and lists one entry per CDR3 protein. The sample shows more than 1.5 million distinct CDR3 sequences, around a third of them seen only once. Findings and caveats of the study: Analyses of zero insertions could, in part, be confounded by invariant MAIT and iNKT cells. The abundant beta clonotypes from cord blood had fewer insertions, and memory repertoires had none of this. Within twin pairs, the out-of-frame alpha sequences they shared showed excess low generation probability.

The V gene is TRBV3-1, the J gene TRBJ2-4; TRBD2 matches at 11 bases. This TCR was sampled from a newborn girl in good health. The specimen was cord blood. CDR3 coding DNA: TGTGCCAGCAGCCAAGGACTAGCGGGGTTAAGGAACATTCAGTACTTC. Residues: CASSQGLAGLRNIQYF. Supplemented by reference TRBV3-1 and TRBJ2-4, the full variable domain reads DTAVSQTPKYLVTQMGNDKSIKCEQNLGHDTMYWYKQDSKKFLKIMFSYNNKELIINETVPNRFSPKSPDKAHLNLHINSLELGDSAVYFCASSQGLAGLRNIQYFGAGTRLSVL.